A selection of T cell receptor beta chains follows, all from one sample in a study of blood T cell repertoires in COVID-19. Sequencing used immunoSEQ multiplex PCR; TCRdb keeps in-frame clones, though not all of them. The sample records approximately 140,000 clones, around 80% being singletons. The sample consisted of peripheral blood. The receptors shown here come from an elderly man with acute or convalescent COVID-19. The CDR3 runs from the conserved cysteine through the conserved F or W.

V gene | CDR3 protein
TRBV6-5 | CASEGVSYNEQFF
TRBV18 | CASSPLKTGSNGYTF
TRBV2 | CASIATGRGSQETQYF
TRBV28 | CASSPTGWTEAFF
TRBV5-1 | CASSTGDSHQPQHF
TRBV11-2 | CASSLDHGQGTEAFF
TRBV20-1 | CRTGQGNEQFF
TRBV5-1 | CASSFDRAGGYTF
TRBV2 | CASSFAGAGNTIYF
TRBV7-3 | CASSLTGGNNSPLHF
TRBV20-1 | CSASSGGEETQYF
TRBV5-4 | CASSLSGDYEQYF
TRBV6-5 | CASSVRGNTEAFF
TRBV3-1/TRBV3-2 | CASSQDEQGLYEQYF
TRBV7-2 | CASSLQGQNQPQHF
TRBV4-3 | CASSQDNGAGNTIYF
TRBV9 | CASSVVRSGGANEQFF
TRBV5-8 | CASSSGTGNTDTQYF
TRBV5-4 | CASSWNSGGTDTQYF
TRBV27 | CASSSDRARTGELFF
TRBV2 | CASSRWGGGTDTQYF
TRBV7-9 | CASSSRQGGLPTEAFF
TRBV5-5 | CASSPRGAGANVLTF